This record concerns one TCR beta chain sequence. Other DNA sequences within the sample encode an identical CDR3. The data are from a study of OX40 agonist ivuxolimab in advanced cancers. Blood sampling was done at baseline, cycle 4 day 1, and cycle 7 day 1. V was cut by 4 bases and J by 1 base, with 8 bases left in between. This CDR3 region has 13 residues. CDR1 is SGDLS and CDR2 is YYNGEE in the germline V gene. TCRdb keeps only in-frame clones here, not all; method: immunoSEQ multiplex PCR. This sample yields tens of thousands of clones, of which about 86% are seen a single time; about 1.3% belongs to the top ten.

This specimen was CD4+ or CD8+ T cells sorted from blood, taken in a trial of the OX40 agonist ivuxolimab. The gene calls are TRBV9 and TRBJ1-1; no reliable D call. This clonotype was sampled from an adult with an advanced solid tumor such as melanoma, head and neck, liver or kidney cancer. The CDR3 bases are TGTGCCAGCAGCCCACGTCCGAACACTGAAGCTTTCTTT. It is translated as CASSPRPNTEAFF.